The 14 T cell receptor beta chains below were found in one sample sequenced in a study of blood T cell repertoires in COVID-19 (dated by TCRdb to the early 2020s). The library relied on the immunoSEQ multiplex PCR assay. Sourced from immuneACCESS, this table was stored by TCRdb with only in-frame sequences that have V and J called. A share of the clones is absent; for the studies checked, an unresolved V gene accounts for under half, and the remainder has no known explanation. The sample records about 120,000 clones, 65% to 90% of which are singletons. The ten largest clones capture roughly 10% of the sample. Material: peripheral blood. The receptors originated from an elderly man with acute or convalescent COVID-19.

This clone was counted a single time. The chain has TRBV4-2 and TRBJ2-1; TRBD2 matches 10 bases. With V trimmed by 1 base and J by 10 bases, 10 bases remained unmatched. The CDR3 runs 16 residues. Germline CDR1 is LGHNA and CDR2 is YNFKEQ. The chain's CDR3 is CASSQVGAGGPREQFF. CDR3 nucleotide sequence: TGTGCCAGCAGCCAAGTGGGAGCGGGGGGGCCCCGGGAGCAGTTCTTC.

This clone was seen once. As DNA, the CDR3 is TGTGCCAGCAGCCCCAGGCAGGGGGCATTCGACACTGAAGCTTTCTTT. Its translation is CASSPRQGAFDTEAFF. The chain is built from TRBV11-2 and TRBJ1-1; 8 nucleotides agree with TRBD1. Germline V lookup: CDR1 SGHAT, CDR2 FQNNGV. With 5 bases clipped from V and 3 bases from J, the junction kept 11 bases outside the gene matches. The CDR3 is made up of 16 amino acids.

The chain employs TRBV4-3 and TRBJ1-2; D is undetermined. CDR1 and CDR2 from the germline V gene are LGHNA and YSLEER. Between the trimmed V and J ends, which lost 0 bases and 0 bases, there was a span of 11 bases. The CDR3 totals 16 residues. CDR3 in amino acids: CASSQDYGLANYGYTF. The CDR3 DNA reads TGCGCCAGCAGCCAAGATTACGGTCTAGCTAACTATGGCTACACCTTC.

The J gene is TRBJ1-5, the V gene TRBV25-1, with D tentatively TRBD1 (6 bases). In germline, CDR1 is MGHDK, CDR2 SYGVNS. The CDR3 is 15 residues long. Trimming shortened V by 10 bases and J by 2 bases, and 18 bases separated the two germline ends. The CDR3 loop is CANRLTWTGNQPQHF. The CDR3 coding sequence is TGTGCCAACAGACTTACCTGGACAGGCAATCAGCCCCAGCATTTT.

This clone was counted only a few times. The rearrangement joins TRBV11-2 to TRBJ2-7, with D perhaps TRBD2 (5 bases). This CDR3 has 15 residues. Trimming took off 3 bases at V and 2 bases at J, with 14 bases between the two ends. From germline, CDR1 is SGHAT and CDR2 FQNNGV. The CDR3 DNA reads as TGTGCCAGCAGCTTGGCTAGCCCTAAAACCTACGAGCAGTACTTC. Translating gives CASSLASPKTYEQYF.

The rearrangement uses TRBV18 and TRBJ1-4, with 10 bases aligning to TRBD1. V gave up 3 bases and J gave up 5 bases; unmatched junction bases: 3. Germline values: CDR1 KGHSH, CDR2 LQKENI. The CDR3 covers 15 residues. CDR3 sequence (DNA): TGTGCCAGCTCACCGAGGACAGGGGGGAATGAAAAACTGTTTTTT. Its protein product is CASSPRTGGNEKLFF. The full variable domain, its missing parts supplied by reference TRBV18 and TRBJ1-4, is NAGVMQNPRHLVRRRGQEARLRCSPMKGHSHVYWYRQLPEEGLKFMVYLQKENIIDESGMPKERFSAEFPKEGPSILRIQQVVRGDSAAYFCASSPRTGGNEKLFFGSGTQLSVL.

The V call is TRBV7-2, the J call TRBJ2-5, with 10 nucleotides matching TRBD1. V lost 1 base to trimming and J lost 3 bases; unmatched junction nucleotides: 5. This CDR3 is built from 16 residues. CDR1 is SGHTA and CDR2 is FQGNSA in the germline V gene. The CDR3 loop reads CASSLGDRGRKETQYF. CDR3 bases: TGTGCCAGCAGCTTAGGAGACAGGGGGCGAAAAGAGACCCAGTACTTC. The variable domain in full, completed from reference TRBV7-2 and TRBJ2-5, reads GAGVSQSPSNKVTEKGKDVELRCDPISGHTALYWYRQSLGQGLEFLIYFQGNSAPDKSGLPSDRFSAERTGGSVSTLTIQRTQQEDSAVYLCASSLGDRGRKETQYFGPGTRLLVL.

This sequence joins TRBV18 and TRBJ2-5; D gene uncertain. Germline CDR1 reads KGHSH; CDR2 reads LQKENI. The CDR3 runs 12 residues. V lost 3 bases to trimming and J lost 3 bases, with 5 bases between them. The CDR3 region has the DNA TGTGCCAGCTCACCTACGGAAGAGACCCAGTACTTC. As protein: CASSPTEETQYF. Supplemented by reference TRBV18 and TRBJ2-5, the full variable domain reads NAGVMQNPRHLVRRRGQEARLRCSPMKGHSHVYWYRQLPEEGLKFMVYLQKENIIDESGMPKERFSAEFPKEGPSILRIQQVVRGDSAAYFCASSPTEETQYFGPGTRLLVL.

The chain has TRBV7-9 and TRBJ1-1; unclear D gene. This CDR3 is 13 amino acids long. Looked up from germline, CDR1 is SEHNR and CDR2 is FQNEAQ (reference sequence). Trimming took off 5 bases at V and 7 bases at J, with 14 bases between the two ends. The CDR3 DNA reads as TGTGCCAGCAGCCACAACACCGGGGTTGAAGCTTTCTTT. Its translation is CASSHNTGVEAFF. The entire variable domain, with the rest obtained from reference TRBV7-9 and TRBJ1-1, is as follows: DTGVSQNPRHKITKRGQNVTFRCDPISEHNRLYWYRQTLGQGPEFLTYFQNEAQLEKSRLLSDRFSAERPKGSFSTLEIQRTEQGDSAMYLCASSHNTGVEAFFGQGTRLTVV.

The V call is TRBV6-5, the J call TRBJ1-2, with D tentatively TRBD1 (6 bases). Between the trimmed V and J ends, which lost 10 bases and 4 bases, there was a span of 19 bases. This CDR3 contains 14 residues. CDR1 is MNHEY, CDR2 SVGAGI, per germline. This CDR3 is CATSLQGDLYGYTF. The CDR3 region has the DNA TGTGCCACCTCGTTACAGGGAGATCTCTATGGCTACACCTTC.

The chain joins TRBV18 to TRBJ1-5; D not resolved. The germline V gene has CDR1 KGHSH and CDR2 LQKENI. The CDR3 length is 12 residues. V lost 3 bases to trimming and J lost 4 bases, with 4 bases between them. In nucleotides, the CDR3 is TGTGCCAGCTCACCTCCGAATCAGCCCCAGCATTTT. Residues: CASSPPNQPQHF.

This chain links TRBV14 with TRBJ2-7; a possible D gene is TRBD1 (6 bases). Trimming took 0 bases from V and 3 from J, leaving 15 bases between them. The CDR3 contains 16 residues. Per the germline V gene, CDR1 is SGHDN and CDR2 is FVKESK. The CDR3 here is CASSQDKAGVLYEQYF. CDR3 in DNA: TGTGCCAGCAGCCAAGATAAGGCAGGGGTTCTCTACGAGCAGTACTTC.

This sequence joins TRBV19 and TRBJ1-1; D call uncertain. The CDR3 is 13 amino acids. The V end was cut by 5 bases, the J end by 0 bases, with 7 bases between. CDR1 LNHDA and CDR2 SQIVND come from the germline V gene (reference sequence). Written as DNA, the CDR3 is TGTGCCAGTAGTTTTCCGTTGAACACTGAAGCTTTCTTT. Residues: CASSFPLNTEAFF.

The chain has TRBV11-2 and TRBJ1-1, with TRBD1 matching 10 bases. V was clipped by 2 bases and J by 2 bases; unmatched bases: 2. Germline values: CDR1 SGHAT, CDR2 FQNNGV. CDR3 size: 15 residues. The chain's CDR3 is CASSLMTGGNTEAFF. CDR3 nucleotide sequence: TGTGCCAGCAGCTTAATGACAGGGGGCAACACTGAAGCTTTCTTT.